This T cell receptor (beta chain) was retrieved from a study of blood T cell repertoires in COVID-19 (dated by TCRdb to the early 2020s). With respect to the entire study: Samples covering the acute and convalescent phases of COVID-19 were provided by collaborators in the United States, Italy and Spain. The prospective study material was composed of cDNA or gDNA derived from T cells, B-cell-depleted T cells, or PBMCs. Deeply sampled blood TCRbeta repertoires from subjects exposed to, actively infected with, or recovered from COVID-19 were included in the dataset. A freely available public database, intended as a resource for researchers studying the immune response to SARS-CoV-2, is where the repertoires were released. The samples were drawn from the first 160 participants of the ongoing ImmuneRACE study and from 1,254 subjects provided by 6 global collaborators. Sample metadata almost always included a de-identified subject ID, COVID-19 status, age in years and sex. Where available, HLA class I and class II types were obtained from metadata supplied by the sample provider rather than from assay-based typing. Broader findings and caveats from the paper: Clinical and demographic metadata were provided uncurated, with the amount varying by source and participant.

Concerning this clone: The antigen it recognizes is unknown. The record has no base qualities; no much larger clone is one base away.

Counted from cysteine to phenylalanine, this CDR3 has 13 amino acids. The retained sequence is limited to the CDR3, 39 bases, with the frame set at the first base. Taken from the germline V gene (reference sequence), the CDR1 and CDR2 loops are GTSNPN and SVGIG. The V end loses 8 bases and the J end loses 1 base, and a stretch of 13 bases separates them. TCRbeta CDR3 regions were amplified from genomic DNA by means of the immunoSEQ Assay, a bias-controlled multiplex PCR. On the study's bioinformatics: Nucleated cell counts per sample were estimated from amplification of reference gene primers within the assay. To quantify the absolute abundance of each unique TCRbeta CDR3 rearrangement, sequence reads were collapsed and filtered. For each sample, productive Simpson clonality was calculated as the square root of Simpson's diversity index across productive rearrangements. In its TCRdb copy, this immuneACCESS table keeps in-frame sequences only and misses some clones. Where compared with another copy, unresolved V genes explain less than half of these, and the others have no known cause. V and J calls and clone size are given by that table; D and trimming were obtained from the DNA. A total of about 69,000 clones appear in this sample, approximately 79% of them only once. Of the sample, approximately 50% falls within the top ten clones.

The collaborating institutions used their own protocols to collect whole blood in K2EDTA tubes. For TCRbeta analysis, collaborators shipped samples as frozen whole blood, isolated PBMCs, or DNA extracted from either of those sample types. The chain is assembled from TRBV30 and TRBJ2-3, and perhaps TRBD2 as D gene, on 5 matching bases. The origin of this receptor is a human donor in a cohort sampled during active COVID-19. Material for sequencing was peripheral blood. The DNA sequence is given as TGTGCCCGGTGGCATAGCGGCACAGATACGCAGTATTTT. It translates to CARWHSGTDTQYF.